The 15 T cell receptor beta chains below come from one sample, sequenced in a study of Ad26.COV2.S vaccination and SARS-CoV-2 variants. The treatment denotes: some 20 received Ad26.COV2.S at low or high dose, single or two shots; roughly five received placebo; per-sample allocation not given. Sample collection was performed on day 63 after the first vaccine or placebo injection. Repertoires were generated with immunoSEQ multiplex PCR, while TCRdb's copy carries only in-frame clones and drops some. The table lists 400,000 to 450,000 clones, about 92% of them singletons. The material sequenced was peripheral blood, taken in a trial of Ad26.COV2.S vaccine versus placebo. The receptor source for this set is a person between 18 and 59 years old who received the Ad26.COV2.S COVID-19 vaccine or a placebo.

This chain links TRBV6-4 with TRBJ2-3, with D tentatively TRBD1 (6 bases). Looked up from germline, CDR1 is MRHNA and CDR2 is SNTAGT. This CDR3 is built from 14 residues. V dropped 6 bases and J dropped 2 bases, with 12 bases sitting between them. The CDR3 sequence is CASSQTGPTDTQYF. CDR3 in DNA: TGTGCCAGCAGCCAGACAGGCCCCACAGATACGCAGTATTTT.

V is TRBV5-8 and J is TRBJ2-1; maybe TRBD1 (8 bases). The CDR3 length is 18 residues. V lost 6 bases, J lost 2 bases, and 24 bases lay in between. CDR1 and CDR2 (germline): SGHTS, YDEGEE. This chain's CDR3 is CASTQTGAGGSTYNEQFF. The CDR3 bases are TGTGCCAGCACACAGACAGGGGCTGGCGGGAGTACCTACAATGAGCAGTTCTTC.

V usage is TRBV5-5 and J usage is TRBJ1-5; the D is unclear. Per germline, CDR1 SGHKS and CDR2 YYEKEE (reference sequence). V lost 4 bases, J lost 5 bases, and 13 bases lay in between. This CDR3 contains 14 residues. CDR3 sequence: CASSLIPTDQPQHF. The CDR3 DNA sequence: TGTGCCAGCAGCCTAATCCCCACCGATCAGCCCCAGCATTTT.

This chain uses TRBV27 with TRBJ1-5; 7 bases line up with TRBD1. The V segment lost 4 bases and the J segment 6 bases; nucleotides outside the gene matches: 6. This CDR3 spans 14 amino acids. Germline lookup yields CDR1 MNHEY and CDR2 SMNVEV (reference sequence). CDR3 sequence (DNA): TGTGCCAGCAGTTACAAGACAGGGCGTCAGCCCCAGCATTTT. Translation: CASSYKTGRQPQHF.

This clone was recorded only once. The chain employs TRBV4-2 and TRBJ2-5; 13 bases align to TRBD2. The CDR3 spans 17 residues. J was trimmed by 5 bases and V by 2 bases; bases with no gene match: 8. CDR1 LGHNA and CDR2 YNFKEQ come from the germline V gene. The CDR3 region has the DNA TGTGCCAGCAGCCAACCCGGACTAGCGGGAGCTGAGGAGACCCAGTACTTC. The encoded protein is CASSQPGLAGAEETQYF.

The V call is TRBV5-6, the J call TRBJ2-1; the D is unclear. Trimming shortened V by 0 bases and J by 10 bases, and 11 bases separated the two germline ends. CDR1 SGHDT and CDR2 YYEEEE come from the germline V gene. The CDR3 runs 13 residues. CDR3 amino acids: CASSLARLGEQFF. The CDR3 nucleotides read TGTGCCAGCAGCTTGGCCAGGTTAGGGGAGCAGTTCTTC.

This chain joins TRBV4-1 and TRBJ2-7, with 11 nucleotides matching TRBD2. The CDR3 is made up of 18 amino acids. The V gene's germline CDR1 is MGHRA and CDR2 YSYEKL. V lost 0 bases and J lost 2; bases outside the gene matches: 9. CDR3 coding DNA: TGCGCCAGCAGCCAAGATCTACTAGCGGGAGATCGAACCTACGAGCAGTACTTC. This codes for CASSQDLLAGDRTYEQYF.

The J gene is TRBJ2-5, the V gene TRBV28, with 8 bases identical to TRBD1. Trimming removed 5 bases from V and 4 bases from J; junction bases left unmatched: 6. Germline V gene data show CDR1 as MDHEN and CDR2 as SYDVKM. CDR3 length equals 14 residues. The CDR3 reads CASSVVDRGETQYF. CDR3 nucleotides: TGTGCCAGCAGTGTTGTCGACAGGGGAGAGACCCAGTACTTC.

The rearrangement joins TRBV5-1 to TRBJ2-3; possibly TRBD1 for D (5 bases). This CDR3 region has 14 residues. Deletions cut 1 base from V and 6 bases from J, with 12 bases between. Germline V gene sequence: CDR1 SGHRS, CDR2 YFSETQ. In DNA form, the CDR3 reads TGCGCCAGCAGCTTGTCAGAGCCAGGGGATACGCAGTATTTT. Residues: CASSLSEPGDTQYF.

The chain uses TRBV4-1 and TRBJ2-7; no clear D. The CDR3 sequence is 13 residues long. CDR1 and CDR2 from the germline V gene are MGHRA and YSYEKL. V was cut by 1 base and J by 3 bases, with 7 bases left in between. CDR3: CASSQVGYYEQYF. The CDR3 DNA sequence: TGCGCCAGCAGCCAAGTAGGATACTACGAGCAGTACTTC.

This clone was observed once. The genes are TRBV7-6 and TRBJ2-1; TRBD2 agrees at 11 bases. Germline V gene lookup returns CDR1 SGHVS and CDR2 FNYEAQ. CDR3 length equals 16 residues. Trimming took 4 bases from V and 8 from J; bases not matched to a gene: 10. The CDR3: CASSSLLAGVVDEQFF. CDR3 DNA sequence: TGTGCCAGCAGCTCCCTACTAGCGGGAGTTGTGGATGAGCAGTTCTTC.

This chain joins TRBV5-4 and TRBJ1-1; possibly TRBD1 for D (6 bases). Per germline, CDR1 SGHNT and CDR2 YYREEE (reference sequence). With 2 bases removed from V and 1 base from J, the gap between germline ends came to 12 bases. This CDR3 has 15 amino acids. CDR3 amino acids: CASSLKQGWNTEAFF. The CDR3 DNA follows: TGTGCCAGCAGCTTAAAACAGGGATGGAACACTGAAGCTTTCTTT.

The CDR3 nucleotides are TGTGCCAGCAGCTTCGGAGAAGGCTACGAGCAGTACTTC. Translation: CASSFGEGYEQYF. The chain couples TRBV5-4 to TRBJ2-7; D is ambiguous. V was trimmed by 2 bases and J by 3 bases, leaving 9 bases between them. CDR3 length: 13 amino acids. The germline CDR1 and CDR2 sequences are SGHNT and YYREEE (reference sequence).

V and J are TRBV7-3 and TRBJ2-3; maybe TRBD2 (6 bases). V was cut by 3 bases and J by 5 bases, with 12 bases left in between. The CDR3 is 14 residues long. CDR1 is SGHTA, CDR2 FQGTGA, per germline. The CDR3 DNA sequence: TGTGCCAGCAGCTTGGCGGGACGGAAAGATACGCAGTATTTT. Amino acid sequence: CASSLAGRKDTQYF.

This clone was picked up one time. The chain joins TRBV30 to TRBJ1-4; a weak D match, TRBD1 (5 bases). This CDR3 comprises 14 residues. The germline V and J ends were trimmed by 5 bases and 4 bases, with 14 bases remaining between them. From germline, CDR1 is GTSNPN and CDR2 SVGIG (reference sequence). CDR3 DNA: TGTGCCTGGGAATCCGACAGCATTAATGAAAAACTGTTTTTT. Its protein is CAWESDSINEKLFF.